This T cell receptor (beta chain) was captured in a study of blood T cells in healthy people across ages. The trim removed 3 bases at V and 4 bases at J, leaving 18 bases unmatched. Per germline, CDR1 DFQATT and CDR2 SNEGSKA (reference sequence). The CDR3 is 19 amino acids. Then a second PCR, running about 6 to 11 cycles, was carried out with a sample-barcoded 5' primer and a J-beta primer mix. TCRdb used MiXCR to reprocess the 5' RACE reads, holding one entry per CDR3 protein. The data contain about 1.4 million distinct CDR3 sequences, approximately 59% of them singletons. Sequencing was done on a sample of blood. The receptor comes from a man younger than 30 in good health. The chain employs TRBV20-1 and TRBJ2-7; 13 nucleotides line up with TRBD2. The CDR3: CSASGGGLAGSLIYYEQYF. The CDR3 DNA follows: TGCAGTGCTAGCGGGGGGGGACTAGCGGGATCGTTGATTTATTACGAGCAGTACTTC.